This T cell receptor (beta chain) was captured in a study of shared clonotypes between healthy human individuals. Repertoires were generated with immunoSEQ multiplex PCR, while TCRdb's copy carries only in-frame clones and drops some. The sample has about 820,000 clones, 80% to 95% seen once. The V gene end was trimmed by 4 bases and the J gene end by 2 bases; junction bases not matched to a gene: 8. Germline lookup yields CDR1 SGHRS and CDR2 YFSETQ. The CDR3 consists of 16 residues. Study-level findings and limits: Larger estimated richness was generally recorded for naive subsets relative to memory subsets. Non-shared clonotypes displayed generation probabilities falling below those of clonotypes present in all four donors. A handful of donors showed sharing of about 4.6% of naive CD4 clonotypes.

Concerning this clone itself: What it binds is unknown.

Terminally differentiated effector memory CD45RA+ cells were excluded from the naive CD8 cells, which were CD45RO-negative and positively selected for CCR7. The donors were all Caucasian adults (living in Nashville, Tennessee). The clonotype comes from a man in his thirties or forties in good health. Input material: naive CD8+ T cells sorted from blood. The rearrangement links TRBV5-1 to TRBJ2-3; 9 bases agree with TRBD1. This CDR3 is CASSPTGGTITDTQYF. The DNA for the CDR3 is TGCGCCAGCAGCCCGACAGGGGGGACCATCACAGATACGCAGTATTTT. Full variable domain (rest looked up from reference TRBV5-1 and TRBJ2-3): KAGVTQTPRYLIKTRGQQVTLSCSPISGHRSVSWYQQTPGQGLQFLFEYFSETQRNKGNFPGRFSGRQFSNSRSEMNVSTLELGDSALYLCASSPTGGTITDTQYFGPGTRLTVL.